This T cell receptor (beta chain) was identified during a study of blood T cell repertoires in COVID-19. On the study more broadly: Samples representing acute and convalescent COVID-19 were sourced from the United States, Italy and Spain. Sources were T cells, B-cell-depleted T cells, or PBMCs; the material itself was cDNA or gDNA.

Methods used by the authors: The authors estimated nucleated cell counts from reference gene primer amplification. Using immunoSEQ multiplex PCR, the repertoire was profiled, and TCRdb retains in-frame clones only, with some absent. From that table come the V and J calls and clone size; the DNA was used to work out D and trimming. Here the sample spans under 150,000 clones, 80% to 90% being singletons. CDR1 and CDR2 (germline): KGHSH, LQKENI. The CDR3 sequence is 16 residues long. With 2 bases removed from V and 0 bases from J, the gap between germline ends came to 13 bases. Specimen: peripheral blood. The chain uses TRBV18 and TRBJ1-1; D call uncertain. The origin of this receptor is a man aged 50 to 60 with active COVID-19. In DNA, the CDR3 is TGTGCCAGCTCACCATCTCTAGCAGCTATGAACACTGAAGCTTTCTTT. Its translation: CASSPSLAAMNTEAFF.